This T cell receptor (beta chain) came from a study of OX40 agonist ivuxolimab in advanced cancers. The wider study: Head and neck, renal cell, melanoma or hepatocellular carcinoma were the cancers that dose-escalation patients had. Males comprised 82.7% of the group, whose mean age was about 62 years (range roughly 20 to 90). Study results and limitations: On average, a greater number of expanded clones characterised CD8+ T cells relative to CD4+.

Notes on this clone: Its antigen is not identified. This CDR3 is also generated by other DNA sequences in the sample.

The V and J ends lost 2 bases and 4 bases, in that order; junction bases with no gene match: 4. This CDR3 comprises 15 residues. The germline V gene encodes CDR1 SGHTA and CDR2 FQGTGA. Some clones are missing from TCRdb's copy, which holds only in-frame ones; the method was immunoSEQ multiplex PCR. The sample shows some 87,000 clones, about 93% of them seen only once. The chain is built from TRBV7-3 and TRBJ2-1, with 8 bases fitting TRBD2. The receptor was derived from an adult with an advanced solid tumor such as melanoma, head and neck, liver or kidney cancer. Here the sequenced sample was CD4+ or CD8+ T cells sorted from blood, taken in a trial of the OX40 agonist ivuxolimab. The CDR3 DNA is TGTGCCAGCAGCTTAGGCCTAGCGGGTTACAATGAGCAGTTCTTC. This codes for CASSLGLAGYNEQFF.